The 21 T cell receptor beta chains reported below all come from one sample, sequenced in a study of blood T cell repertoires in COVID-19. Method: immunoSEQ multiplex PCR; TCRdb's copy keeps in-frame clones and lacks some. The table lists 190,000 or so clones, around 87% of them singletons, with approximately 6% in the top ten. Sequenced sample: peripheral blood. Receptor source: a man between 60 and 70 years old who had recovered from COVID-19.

The CDR3 spells CASSYAGTGREAFF. Here the CDR3 DNA reads TGTGCCAGCAGTTATGCGGGGACAGGGCGTGAAGCTTTCTTT. V gene TRBV6-1 combines with J gene TRBJ1-1, with 9 bases aligning to TRBD1. CDR3 length: 14 residues. Germline V gene sequence: CDR1 MNHNS, CDR2 SASEGT. V shed 5 bases, J shed 7 bases, and the junction held 8 bases outside the gene matches.

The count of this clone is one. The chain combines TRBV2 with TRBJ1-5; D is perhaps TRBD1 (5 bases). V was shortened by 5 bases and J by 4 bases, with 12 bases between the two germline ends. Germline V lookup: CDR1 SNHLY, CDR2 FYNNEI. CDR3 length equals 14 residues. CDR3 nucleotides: TGTGCCAGCAGTCCCCTGGGGCGGAATCAGCCCCAGCATTTT. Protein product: CASSPLGRNQPQHF.

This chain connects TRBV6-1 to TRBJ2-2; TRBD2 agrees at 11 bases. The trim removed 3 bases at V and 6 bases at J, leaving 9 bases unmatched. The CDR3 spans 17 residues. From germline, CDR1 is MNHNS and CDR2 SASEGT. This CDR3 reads CASSEKASGGFAGELFF. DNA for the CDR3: TGTGCCAGCAGTGAGAAGGCTAGCGGGGGGTTCGCCGGGGAGCTGTTTTTT.

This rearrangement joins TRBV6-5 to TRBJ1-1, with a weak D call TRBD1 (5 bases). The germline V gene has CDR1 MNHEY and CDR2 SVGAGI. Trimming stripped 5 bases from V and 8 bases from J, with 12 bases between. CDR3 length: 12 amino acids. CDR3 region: CASSPPGPEAFF. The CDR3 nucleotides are TGTGCCAGCAGTCCTCCAGGGCCCGAAGCTTTCTTT.

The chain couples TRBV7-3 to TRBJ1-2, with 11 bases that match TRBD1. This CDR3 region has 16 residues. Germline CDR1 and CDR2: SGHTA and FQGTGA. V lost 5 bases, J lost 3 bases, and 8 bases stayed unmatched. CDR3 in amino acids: CASSLGQGGLDYGYTF. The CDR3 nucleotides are TGTGCCAGCAGCCTGGGACAGGGGGGATTGGACTATGGCTACACCTTC.

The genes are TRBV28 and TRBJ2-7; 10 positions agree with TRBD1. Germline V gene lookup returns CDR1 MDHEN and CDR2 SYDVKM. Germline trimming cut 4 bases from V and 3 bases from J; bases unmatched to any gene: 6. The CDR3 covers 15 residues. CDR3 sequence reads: CASSSSGQGVYEQYF. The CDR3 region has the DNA TGTGCCAGCAGTTCCTCCGGACAGGGGGTCTACGAGCAGTACTTC.

CDR3 coding DNA: TGTGCCAGTAGTCTCAGGGGGCTGGAGACCCAGTACTTC. Protein: CASSLRGLETQYF. The genes are TRBV19 and TRBJ2-5, with 8 bases identical to TRBD1. The germline V gene has CDR1 LNHDA and CDR2 SQIVND (reference sequence). The CDR3 sequence is 13 residues long. The V segment lost 5 bases and the J segment 5 bases; nucleotides outside the gene matches: 4.

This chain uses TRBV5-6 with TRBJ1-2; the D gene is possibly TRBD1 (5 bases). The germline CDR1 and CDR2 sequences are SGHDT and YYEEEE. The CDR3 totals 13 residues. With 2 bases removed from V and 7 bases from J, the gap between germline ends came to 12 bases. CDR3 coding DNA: TGTGCCAGCAGCTTCCCAGTGGGGGGTGGCTACACCTTC. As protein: CASSFPVGGGYTF.

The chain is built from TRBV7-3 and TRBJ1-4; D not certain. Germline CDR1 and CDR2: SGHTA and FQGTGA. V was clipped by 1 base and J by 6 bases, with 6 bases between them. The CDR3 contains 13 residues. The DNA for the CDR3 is TGTGCCAGCAGCTTAAGGGCAGATGAAAAACTGTTTTTT. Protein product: CASSLRADEKLFF.

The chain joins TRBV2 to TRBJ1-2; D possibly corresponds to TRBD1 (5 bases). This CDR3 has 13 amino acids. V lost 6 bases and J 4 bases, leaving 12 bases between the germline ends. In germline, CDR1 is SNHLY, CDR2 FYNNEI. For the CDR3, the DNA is TGTGCCAGCAGCGACGACAGTCTCTATGGCTACACCTTC. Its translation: CASSDDSLYGYTF.

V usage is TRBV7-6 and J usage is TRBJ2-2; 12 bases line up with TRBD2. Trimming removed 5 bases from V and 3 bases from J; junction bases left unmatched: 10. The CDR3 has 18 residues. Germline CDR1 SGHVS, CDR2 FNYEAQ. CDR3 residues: CASSPLAGGDLYTGELFF. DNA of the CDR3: TGTGCCAGCAGCCCGCTAGCGGGGGGGGACCTGTACACCGGGGAGCTGTTTTTT.

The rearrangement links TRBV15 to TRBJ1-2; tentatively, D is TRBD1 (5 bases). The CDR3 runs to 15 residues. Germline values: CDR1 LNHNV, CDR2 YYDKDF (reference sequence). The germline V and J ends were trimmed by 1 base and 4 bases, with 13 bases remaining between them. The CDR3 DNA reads TGTGCCACCAGCAGAGTCACGGGGGGAAGCTATGGCTACACCTTC. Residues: CATSRVTGGSYGYTF.

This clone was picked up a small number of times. CDR3 loop: CASSARAPSKASPLHF. The CDR3, as DNA: TGTGCCAGCAGCGCCCGAGCGCCTTCTAAGGCTTCACCCCTCCACTTT. This chain links TRBV5-6 with TRBJ1-6; no firm D call. Germline V lookup: CDR1 SGHDT, CDR2 YYEEEE. V was clipped by 4 bases and J by 9 bases, with 20 bases between them. CDR3 size: 16 residues. The variable domain in full, completed from reference TRBV5-6 and TRBJ1-6, reads DAGVTQSPTHLIKTRGQQVTLRCSPKSGHDTVSWYQQALGQGPQFIFQYYEEEERQRGNFPDRFSGHQFPNYSSELNVNALLLGDSALYLCASSARAPSKASPLHFGNGTRLTVT.

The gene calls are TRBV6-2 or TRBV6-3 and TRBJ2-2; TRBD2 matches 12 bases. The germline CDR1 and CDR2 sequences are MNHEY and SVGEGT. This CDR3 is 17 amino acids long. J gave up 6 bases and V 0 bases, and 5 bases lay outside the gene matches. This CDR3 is CASSYSGLAGGPGELFF. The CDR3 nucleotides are TGTGCCAGCAGTTACTCGGGACTAGCGGGCGGACCCGGGGAGCTGTTTTTT.

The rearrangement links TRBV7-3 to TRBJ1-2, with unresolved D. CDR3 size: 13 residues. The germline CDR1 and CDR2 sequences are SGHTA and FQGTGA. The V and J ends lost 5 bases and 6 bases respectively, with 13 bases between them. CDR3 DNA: TGTGCCAGCAGCCCCCAGGAGGGCAATGGCTACACCTTC. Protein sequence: CASSPQEGNGYTF.

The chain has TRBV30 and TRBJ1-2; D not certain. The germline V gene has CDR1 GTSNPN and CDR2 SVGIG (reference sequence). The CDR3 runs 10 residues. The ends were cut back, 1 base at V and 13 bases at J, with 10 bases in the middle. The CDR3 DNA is TGTGCCTGGAGTGGGGCGTACTCCACCTTC. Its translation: CAWSGAYSTF.

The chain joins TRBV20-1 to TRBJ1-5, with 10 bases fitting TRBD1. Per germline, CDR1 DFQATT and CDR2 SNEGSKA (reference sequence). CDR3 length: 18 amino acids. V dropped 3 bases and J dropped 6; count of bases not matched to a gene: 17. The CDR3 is CSASHWTGGFEFGQPQHF. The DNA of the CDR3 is TGCAGTGCTAGTCATTGGACAGGGGGTTTCGAGTTTGGTCAGCCCCAGCATTTT.

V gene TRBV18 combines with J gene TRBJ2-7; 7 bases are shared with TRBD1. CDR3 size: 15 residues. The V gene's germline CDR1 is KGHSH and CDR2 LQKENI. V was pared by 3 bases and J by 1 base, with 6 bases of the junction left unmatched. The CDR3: CASSPGQALSYEQYF. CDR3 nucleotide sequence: TGTGCCAGCTCACCCGGACAGGCATTATCCTACGAGCAGTACTTC.

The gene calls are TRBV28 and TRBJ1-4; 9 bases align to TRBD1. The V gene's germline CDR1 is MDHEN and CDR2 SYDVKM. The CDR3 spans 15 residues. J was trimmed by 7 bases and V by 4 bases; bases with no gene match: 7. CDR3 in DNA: TGTGCCAGCAGTTCCTGGGACAGGGAGACTGAAAAACTGTTTTTT. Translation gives CASSSWDRETEKLFF.

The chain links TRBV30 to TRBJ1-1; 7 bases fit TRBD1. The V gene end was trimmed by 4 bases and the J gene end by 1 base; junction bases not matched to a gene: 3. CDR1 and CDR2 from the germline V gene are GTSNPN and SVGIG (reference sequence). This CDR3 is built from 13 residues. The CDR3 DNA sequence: TGTGCCTGGACAAACAGGGGGAACACTGAAGCTTTCTTT. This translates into CAWTNRGNTEAFF. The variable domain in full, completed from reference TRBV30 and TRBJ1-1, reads SQTIHQWPATLVQPVGSPLSLECTVEGTSNPNLYWYRQAAGRGLQLLFYSVGIGQISSEVPQNLSASRPQDRQFILSSKKLLLSDSGFYLCAWTNRGNTEAFFGQGTRLTVV.

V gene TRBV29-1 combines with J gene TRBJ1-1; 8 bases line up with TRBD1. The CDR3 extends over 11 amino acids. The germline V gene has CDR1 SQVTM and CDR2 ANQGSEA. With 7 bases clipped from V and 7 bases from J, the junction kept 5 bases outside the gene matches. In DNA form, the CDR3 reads TGCAGCGGACAGGGGCCGGGTGAAGCTTTCTTT. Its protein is CSGQGPGEAFF.